The next 16 T cell receptor beta chains were all read from a single sample in a study of Graves' ophthalmopathy and Graves' hyperthyroidism. RNA transcripts were the template, and TCR beta CDR3 regions were amplified from them. Second-round multiplex PCR came after first-round RT-PCR with HTBI primers. TCRdb passed the multiplex PCR reads through MiXCR, listing each CDR3 protein once. Among about 740,000 distinct CDR3 sequences listed, about 44% were seen once. The sequencing input was peripheral blood. The receptors stem from an adult man with Graves' ophthalmopathy.

This clonotype was seen repeatedly, ten times or more. Here the CDR3 DNA reads TGTGCCAGCAGTTTCCTGGGGGACGAGCAGTACTTC. Its translation: CASSFLGDEQYF. The chain couples TRBV12-3 or TRBV12-4 to TRBJ2-7, with D possibly being TRBD1 or TRBD2 (5 bases each). Trimming stripped 3 bases from V and 5 bases from J, with 8 bases between. CDR3 length: 12 amino acids.

This chain joins TRBV10-3 and TRBJ2-2; D not resolved. Germline CDR1 reads ENHRY; CDR2 reads SYGVKD. The V end was cut by 7 bases, the J end by 5 bases, with 8 bases between. CDR3 size: 12 residues. CDR3 loop: CAIKKETGELFF. The CDR3 DNA follows: TGTGCCATCAAAAAAGAAACCGGGGAGCTGTTTTTT.

Comment on this clonotype: At one of its ends the junction is not consistent with the germline gene, which may arise from a read error. This chain links TRBV2 with TRBJ1-2, with 7 bases matching TRBD1. CDR3 length: 14 residues. Germline assignment: CDR1 SNHLY and CDR2 FYNNEI. CDR3 residues: CASCESWTGYRYTF. The CDR3 DNA is TGTGCCAGCTGTGAATCCTGGACAGGCTATCGCTACACCTTC.

The chain combines TRBV20-1 with TRBJ2-7, with TRBD1 matching 9 bases. There are 13 residues in the CDR3. In germline, CDR1 is DFQATT, CDR2 SNEGSKA (reference sequence). V shed 4 bases, J shed 6 bases, and the junction held 7 bases outside the gene matches. The CDR3 coding sequence is TGCAGTGCTACTAACAGGGGGCAGAGCGAGCAGTACTTC. Translation gives CSATNRGQSEQYF.

The chain carries TRBV20-1 and TRBJ1-6; 11 bases map to TRBD1. Looked up from germline, CDR1 is DFQATT and CDR2 is SNEGSKA (reference sequence). V lost 3 bases and J lost 7; bases outside the gene matches: 2. The CDR3 length is 14 residues. The CDR3 nucleotides read TGCAGTGCTAGTGGGACAGGGGGAAATTCACCCCTCCACTTT. This sequence encodes CSASGTGGNSPLHF.

The chain is built from TRBV11-2 and TRBJ2-7; 7 bases match TRBD1. The CDR3 runs to 15 residues. From germline, CDR1 is SGHAT and CDR2 FQNNGV. V shed 1 base and J 5 bases; nucleotides not matched to a gene: 8. The CDR3 DNA sequence: TGTGCCAGCAGCTTAGGGACCGGAACAGGGGACGAGCAGTACTTC. Translating it yields CASSLGTGTGDEQYF.

This sequence joins TRBV15 and TRBJ1-1; a possible D gene is TRBD1 (5 bases). V lost 10 bases, J lost 8 bases, and 17 bases lay in between. CDR1 and CDR2 from the germline V gene are LNHNV and YYDKDF (reference sequence). The CDR3 length is 12 residues. The CDR3 DNA follows: TGTGCCAGCAGAGTACCCGGGGCCGAAGCTTTCTTT. Translating gives CASRVPGAEAFF.

The chain joins TRBV20-1 to TRBJ1-2; 8 bases map to TRBD1. V shed 2 bases and J 7 bases; nucleotides not matched to a gene: 9. Germline-derived CDR1 and CDR2 are DFQATT and SNEGSKA (reference sequence). The CDR3 is 14 residues long. The CDR3 loop is CSARRDDRGFGYTF. The CDR3 region has the DNA TGCAGTGCTAGACGGGACGACAGGGGCTTTGGCTACACCTTC.

This chain links TRBV7-9 with TRBJ2-7, with D possibly called TRBD1 or TRBD2 (5 bases each). This CDR3 has 15 amino acids. Germline loops: CDR1 SEHNR, CDR2 FQNEAQ (reference sequence). V lost 3 bases and J 6 bases, leaving 18 bases between the germline ends. CDR3 sequence reads: CASSFSRGRAIEQYF. The CDR3 region has the DNA TGTGCCAGCAGCTTCTCCCGGGGCAGGGCGATCGAGCAGTACTTC.

V gene TRBV7-6 combines with J gene TRBJ2-7; 9 bases are a match to TRBD1. CDR1 is SGHVS and CDR2 is FNYEAQ in the germline V gene. V shed 1 base, J shed 6 bases, and the junction held 13 bases outside the gene matches. The CDR3 is made up of 17 amino acids. CDR3 in DNA: TGTGCCAGCAGCTTAGGTTCCGGACAGGGGTCCTCTGGCGAGCAGTACTTC. This sequence encodes CASSLGSGQGSSGEQYF.

J is TRBJ1-1 and V is TRBV7-2, with a possible D match to TRBD1 (6 bases). CDR3 length: 15 amino acids. The V gene's germline CDR1 is SGHTA and CDR2 FQGNSA. Between the trimmed V and J ends, which lost 7 bases and 4 bases, there was a span of 19 bases. The chain's CDR3 is CASNLPSGGGTEAFF. The CDR3 DNA reads TGTGCCAGCAACCTACCTTCGGGAGGGGGCACTGAAGCTTTCTTT.

This chain joins TRBV6-1 and TRBJ2-1, with 7 bases matching TRBD2. The CDR3 is 18 residues long. Looked up from germline, CDR1 is MNHNS and CDR2 is SASEGT. Unmatched junction bases numbered 15, after V lost 5 bases and J lost 2 bases. The chain's CDR3 is CASSLKTRLAGTYNEQFF. The CDR3 DNA is TGTGCCAGCAGTCTAAAGACACGACTAGCAGGTACCTACAATGAGCAGTTCTTC.

The chain links TRBV29-1 to TRBJ1-4, with 11 positions matching TRBD1. Per the germline V gene, CDR1 is SQVTM and CDR2 is ANQGSEA. V trimming: 7 bases; J trimming: 6 bases; junction bases outside the gene matches: 7. The CDR3 length is 14 residues. This CDR3 is CSGQPGQGDEKLFF. The CDR3 nucleotides are TGCAGCGGCCAACCGGGACAGGGGGATGAAAAACTGTTTTTT.

The V gene is TRBV12-3 or TRBV12-4, the J gene TRBJ2-7, with TRBD2 matching over 7 bases. The V and J ends lost 5 bases and 0 bases, in that order; junction bases with no gene match: 7. CDR3 length: 15 amino acids. DNA for the CDR3: TGTGCCAGCAGTGGATCTAGCGGAGCCTCCTACGAGCAGTACTTC. Residues: CASSGSSGASYEQYF.

At least ten counts were recorded for this clonotype. The chain carries TRBV2 and TRBJ1-3; D is undetermined. This CDR3 is 13 amino acids long. Germline V gene lookup returns CDR1 SNHLY and CDR2 FYNNEI. Deletions cut 7 bases from V and 7 bases from J, with 14 bases between. The chain's CDR3 is CASNVRLGNTIYF. DNA of the CDR3: TGTGCCAGCAACGTCCGCTTGGGTAACACCATATATTTT.

The chain is built from TRBV6-5 and TRBJ1-1; 11 positions match TRBD1. The germline gives CDR1 MNHEY, CDR2 SVGAGI. V was pared by 6 bases and J by 4 bases, with 7 bases of the junction left unmatched. CDR3 length: 15 residues. The CDR3 sequence is CASRWTGGWGTEAFF. The CDR3 DNA reads as TGTGCCAGCAGGTGGACAGGGGGCTGGGGCACTGAAGCTTTCTTT.